The 5 T cell receptor beta chains reported below all come from one sample, sequenced in a study of blood T cell repertoires in COVID-19. Profiling relied on immunoSEQ multiplex PCR, and the TCRdb table lists in-frame clones only, not all of them. The sample lists tens of thousands of clones, more than 75% occurring once. The source material was peripheral blood. The source of these receptors is a human donor in a cohort sampled during active COVID-19.

V gene TRBV6-5 combines with J gene TRBJ1-1, with 7 nucleotides matching TRBD1. There are 15 residues in the CDR3. Germline lookup yields CDR1 MNHEY and CDR2 SVGAGI. Losses at the gene ends were 4 bases for V and 5 bases for J; bases not matched to a gene: 10. CDR3 amino acids: CASSSLTGFVTEAFF. The CDR3 nucleotides read TGTGCCAGCAGTTCCTTGACAGGGTTTGTGACTGAAGCTTTCTTT.

This rearrangement joins TRBV28 to TRBJ1-1; TRBD1 agrees at 8 bases. V trimming: 6 bases; J trimming: 6 bases; junction bases outside the gene matches: 9. The V gene's germline CDR1 is MDHEN and CDR2 SYDVKM. The CDR3 sequence is 14 residues long. CDR3 nucleotide sequence: TGTGCCAGCAGGCCCGGACAGGGCACCCCTGAAGCTTTCTTT. The encoded protein is CASRPGQGTPEAFF. Based on the CDR3 plus reference TRBV28 and TRBJ1-1, the full variable domain is DVKVTQSSRYLVKRTGEKVFLECVQDMDHENMFWYRQDPGLGLRLIYFSYDVKMKEKGDIPEGYSVSREKKERFSLILESASTNQTSMYLCASRPGQGTPEAFFGQGTRLTVV.

The table lists this clone with a count of one. V gene TRBV5-1 combines with J gene TRBJ2-2, with 8 bases that match TRBD1. The CDR3 extends over 16 amino acids. In germline, CDR1 is SGHRS, CDR2 YFSETQ. The junction had 5 bases not matched to a gene; V was cut back by 3 bases and J by 1 base. The CDR3: CASSWTGTGNTGELFF. The CDR3 region has the DNA TGCGCCAGCAGCTGGACCGGGACAGGGAACACCGGGGAGCTGTTTTTT.

The chain couples TRBV19 to TRBJ1-5; TRBD1 agrees at 8 bases. The CDR3 has 15 residues. J lost 7 bases, V lost 5 bases, and 10 bases had no gene match. Germline V gene sequence: CDR1 LNHDA, CDR2 SQIVND (reference sequence). The CDR3 loop is CASSPGQGLGQPQHF. CDR3 nucleotides: TGTGCCAGTAGTCCCGGACAGGGTCTAGGGCAGCCCCAGCATTTT. Full variable domain (outside the CDR3, taken from reference TRBV19 and TRBJ1-5): DGGITQSPKYLFRKEGQNVTLSCEQNLNHDAMYWYRQDPGQGLRLIYYSQIVNDFQKGDIAEGYSVSREKKESFPLTVTSAQKNPTAFYLCASSPGQGLGQPQHFGDGTRLSIL.

The rearrangement joins TRBV30 to TRBJ2-7, with 14 positions matching TRBD2. Germline loops: CDR1 GTSNPN, CDR2 SVGIG (reference sequence). V dropped 4 bases and J dropped 4; count of bases not matched to a gene: 3. The CDR3 contains 14 residues. The CDR3 DNA reads as TGTGCCTGGACTGGACTAGCGGGAGGTTACGAGCAGTACTTC. Its protein is CAWTGLAGGYEQYF.